The source of this TCR beta chain is a study of T cell responses to AZD1222 COVID-19 vaccine (dated by TCRdb to 2020 to 2023). Turning to the overall study: TCR sequencing covered roughly 230 trial participants: 200 to 220 given two doses of AZD1222 and 26 given two doses of MenACWY control vaccine. Trial participants were enrolled by age into 18-55, 56-69 and 70-plus year subgroups, with around 140, 26 and 57 TCR-sequenced participants respectively.

The sample's time point label, in plain terms: about 28 days (+/-7) after the second vaccine dose. The treatment or condition label, read with the paper, signifies: meningococcal conjugate vaccine given as trial control. Vaccinee samples were obtained from the UK trials COV001 and COV002, which included a single-blind randomized controlled phase 2/3 trial of AZD1222 (ChAdOx1 nCoV-19) in healthy adults. For TCRbeta chain sequencing, PBMC samples were collected from trial participants at day 0 and at day 28 after the second dose. From cysteine to phenylalanine, the CDR3 is 12 amino acids long. The read is trimmed to its CDR3 DNA, 36 bases read in frame from base 1. CDR1 and CDR2, looked up from the germline V gene, are MNHEY and SVGAGI. Trimming at the junction amounts to 2 bases on V and 6 bases on J, and the germline ends lie 7 bases apart. The CDR3 regions of human TCRbeta chains were analyzed by immunosequencing. The published analysis was carried out like this. TCRs in the repertoires were compared against a reference library of SARS-CoV-2-specific TCRs that had been generated with the MIRA antigen-specificity platform. Breadth meant the fraction of unique TCRs that were SARS-CoV-2-associated, whereas depth meant the fraction of total T cells that were SARS-CoV-2-associated. Using the MIRA data, each spike-specific TCR was mapped to the spike region that the TCR reacts to and placed in a CD4 or CD8 class. Log10-transformed breadth and depth values were compared by one-way ANOVA with Sidak's multiple comparisons tests. TCRdb holds this immuneACCESS table with in-frame rearrangements only. Some clones are missing; in checked studies, unresolved V genes explain under half, and the rest has no known cause. V and J calls and clone size follow that table, whereas D and trimming were derived from the DNA. Recorded for this sample are approximately 150,000 clones; nearly 90% of them occurred a single time. The top ten hold approximately 5.4% of the sample.

Concerning this clone: Its antigen is not yet known. Base qualities were left out, and no much larger clone turns up one base away.

General conclusions and limits of the study: Reportedly, close to half of the unique spike-specific TCRs recognized epitopes lying outside the regions that are mutated in the B.1.351 and B.1.1.7 variants. CD4 TCRs associated with the vaccine covered the entire spike protein, and the dominant responses were in regions 160-218 and 743-854. The 56-69-year group was small, and its depth increase did not reach significance, likely because of low power. Most participants were white British and females outnumbered males, and the authors suggested that clonal diversity may have been underestimated. Because no day 14 peak-response samples were available, repertoires were characterized only after the peak T cell response. After two AZD1222 doses, spike-specific TCR breadth and depth were significantly higher than at day 0 and than in MenACWY recipients. Conclusions about previously exposed vaccinees are limited, since just six AZD1222 recipients were seropositive for SARS-CoV-2 at baseline.

The chain uses TRBV6-5 and TRBJ1-1, with the D gene uncertain. The sequencing used peripheral blood, collected 28 days after the second dose of the MenACWY control vaccine. The receptor was isolated from an adult who received the MenACWY meningococcal vaccine as a control. This receptor carries the CDR3 CASSYRIPEAFF. The DNA sequence reads TGTGCCAGCAGTTACAGGATACCTGAAGCTTTCTTT.